Below, one T cell receptor beta chain is given with its context. The data were taken from a study of blood T cell repertoires in COVID-19. About the research overall: Donors in the United States, Italy and Spain gave samples during acute or convalescent COVID-19. PBMCs, B-cell-depleted T cells, or T cells were the source of the cDNA or gDNA that made up the material.

Clones were read by immunoSEQ multiplex PCR, and TCRdb kept only the in-frame ones, dropping some. The data contain about 71,000 clones, about 81% of them singletons. The sequencing input was peripheral blood. The receptor comes from a woman of 80 years or more with acute or convalescent COVID-19.

CDR3 sequence (DNA): TGTGCCAGCAGCTTAGCGGGCGGGAACTCTGGGGCCAACGTCCTGACTTTC. Protein: CASSLAGGNSGANVLTF. The V and J genes are TRBV7-2 and TRBJ2-6; D perhaps matches TRBD2 (6 bases). Germline CDR1 reads SGHTA; CDR2 reads FQGNSA. CDR3 length: 17 amino acids. V shed 0 bases and J shed 0 bases, with 9 bases lying between them.